This TCR beta chain was identified during a study of CD8 T cells in Susac syndrome. Notes on the study in general: There was no clonal expansion in the CD4+ T cell repertoires of Susac syndrome.

With regard to this clonotype: Its antigen is still unknown.

TCR beta sequencing covered blood CD8+ and CD4+ T cells. RNA, at roughly 0.45 to 1 ug, was reverse transcribed with random hexamers. From the immunoSEQ multiplex PCR reads, TCRdb called clonotypes with MiXCR, one entry per CDR3 protein. Of under 200,000 distinct CDR3 sequences listed, roughly 94% were seen once; the top ten hold roughly 0.12%. Per germline, CDR1 WNHNN and CDR2 SYGVQD (reference sequence). Unmatched junction bases numbered 3, after V lost 8 bases and J lost 0 bases. The CDR3 totals 13 residues. Sequencing used CD4+ T cells from PBMCs. The chain has TRBV10-1 and TRBJ1-1; 7 nucleotides line up with TRBD1. The receptor was derived from a human donor with Susac syndrome. Written as DNA, the CDR3 is TGCGCCAGCCGACAGGGTTTGAACACTGAAGCTTTCTTT. It encodes CASRQGLNTEAFF.